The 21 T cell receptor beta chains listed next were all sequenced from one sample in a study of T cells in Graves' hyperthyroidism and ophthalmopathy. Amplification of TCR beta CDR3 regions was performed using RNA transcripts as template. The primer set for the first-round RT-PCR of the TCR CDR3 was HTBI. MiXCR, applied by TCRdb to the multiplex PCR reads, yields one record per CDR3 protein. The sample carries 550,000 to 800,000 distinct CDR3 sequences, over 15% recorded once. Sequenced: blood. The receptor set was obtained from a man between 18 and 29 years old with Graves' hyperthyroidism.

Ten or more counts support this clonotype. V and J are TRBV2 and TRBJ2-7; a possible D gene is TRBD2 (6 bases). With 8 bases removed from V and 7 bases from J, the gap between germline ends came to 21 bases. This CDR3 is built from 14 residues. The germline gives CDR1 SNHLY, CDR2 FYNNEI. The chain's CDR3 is CASFLRSGFVEQYF. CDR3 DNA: TGTGCCAGCTTCCTGAGAAGCGGGTTTGTGGAGCAGTACTTC.

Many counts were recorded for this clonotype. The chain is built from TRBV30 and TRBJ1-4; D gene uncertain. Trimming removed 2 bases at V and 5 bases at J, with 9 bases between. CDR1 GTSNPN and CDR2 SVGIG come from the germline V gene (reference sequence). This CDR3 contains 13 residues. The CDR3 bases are TGTGCCTGGAGTAAGGGAGGAAATGAAAAACTGTTTTTT. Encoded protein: CAWSKGGNEKLFF.

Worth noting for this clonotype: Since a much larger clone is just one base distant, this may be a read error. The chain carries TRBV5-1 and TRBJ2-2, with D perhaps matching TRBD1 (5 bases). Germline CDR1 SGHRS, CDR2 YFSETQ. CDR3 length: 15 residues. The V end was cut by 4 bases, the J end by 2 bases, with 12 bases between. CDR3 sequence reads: CASSRPQGNTGELFF. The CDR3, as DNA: TGCGCCAGCAGCAGACCCCAGGGAAACACCGGGGAGCTGTTTTTT.

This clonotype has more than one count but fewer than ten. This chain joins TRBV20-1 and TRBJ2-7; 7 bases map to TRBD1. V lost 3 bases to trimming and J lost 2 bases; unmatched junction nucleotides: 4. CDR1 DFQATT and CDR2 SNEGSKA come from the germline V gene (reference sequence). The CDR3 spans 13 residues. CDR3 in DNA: TGCAGTGCTAGTTCAGGGGGTGCCTACGAGCAGTACTTC. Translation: CSASSGGAYEQYF.

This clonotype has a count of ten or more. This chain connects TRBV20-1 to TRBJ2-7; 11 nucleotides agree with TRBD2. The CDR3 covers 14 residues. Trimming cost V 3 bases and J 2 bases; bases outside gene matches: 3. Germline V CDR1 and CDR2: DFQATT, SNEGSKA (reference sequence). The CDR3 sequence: CSARMGLAAYEQYF. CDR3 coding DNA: TGCAGTGCTAGGATGGGACTAGCGGCCTACGAGCAGTACTTC.

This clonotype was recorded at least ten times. The CDR3: CASSLLGATGGAYNEQFF. In DNA, the CDR3 is TGTGCCAGCAGTTTACTTGGCGCTACAGGGGGGGCGTACAATGAGCAGTTCTTC. The chain links TRBV27 to TRBJ2-1, with D perhaps matching TRBD1 (8 bases). The CDR3 extends over 18 amino acids. From germline, CDR1 is MNHEY and CDR2 SMNVEV (reference sequence). The V end was cut by 2 bases, the J end by 4 bases, with 21 bases between.

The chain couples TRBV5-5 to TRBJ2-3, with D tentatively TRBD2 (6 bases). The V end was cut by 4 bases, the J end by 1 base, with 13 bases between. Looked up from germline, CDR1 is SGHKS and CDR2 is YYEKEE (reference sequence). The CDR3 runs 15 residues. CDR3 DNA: TGTGCCAGCAGCCCTCGCGGGGAGGGCACAGATACGCAGTATTTT. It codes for CASSPRGEGTDTQYF.

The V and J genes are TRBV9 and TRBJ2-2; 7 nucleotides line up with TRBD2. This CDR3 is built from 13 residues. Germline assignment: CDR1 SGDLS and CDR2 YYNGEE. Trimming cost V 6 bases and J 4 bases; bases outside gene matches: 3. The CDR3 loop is CASKAGVTGELFF. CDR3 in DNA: TGTGCCAGCAAGGCGGGAGTCACCGGGGAGCTGTTTTTT.

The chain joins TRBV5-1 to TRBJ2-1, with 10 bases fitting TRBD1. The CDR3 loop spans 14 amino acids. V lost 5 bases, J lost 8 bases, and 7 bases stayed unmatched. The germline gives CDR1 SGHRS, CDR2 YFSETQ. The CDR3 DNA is TGCGCCAGCAGGCGCGACAGGGGGCCAGATGAGCAGTTCTTC. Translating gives CASRRDRGPDEQFF.

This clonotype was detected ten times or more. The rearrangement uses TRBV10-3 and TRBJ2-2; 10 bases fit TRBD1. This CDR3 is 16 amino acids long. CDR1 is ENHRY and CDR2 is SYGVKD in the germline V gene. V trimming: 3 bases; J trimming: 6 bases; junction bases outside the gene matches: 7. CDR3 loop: CAISDAGTGVSGELFF. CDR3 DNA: TGTGCCATCAGTGATGCCGGGACAGGGGTCTCCGGGGAGCTGTTTTTT.

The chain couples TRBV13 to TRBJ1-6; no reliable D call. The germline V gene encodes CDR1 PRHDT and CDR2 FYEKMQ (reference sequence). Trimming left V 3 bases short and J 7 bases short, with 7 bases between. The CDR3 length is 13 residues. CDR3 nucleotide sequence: TGTGCCAGCAGCTTGCAGCGGAATTCACCCCTCCACTTT. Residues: CASSLQRNSPLHF.

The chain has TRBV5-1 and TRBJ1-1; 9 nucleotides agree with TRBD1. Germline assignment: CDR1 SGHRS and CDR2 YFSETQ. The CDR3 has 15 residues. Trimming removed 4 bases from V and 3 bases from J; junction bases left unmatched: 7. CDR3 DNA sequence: TGCGCCAGCAGCCTGGGGACAGGGTCCCACACTGAAGCTTTCTTT. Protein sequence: CASSLGTGSHTEAFF.

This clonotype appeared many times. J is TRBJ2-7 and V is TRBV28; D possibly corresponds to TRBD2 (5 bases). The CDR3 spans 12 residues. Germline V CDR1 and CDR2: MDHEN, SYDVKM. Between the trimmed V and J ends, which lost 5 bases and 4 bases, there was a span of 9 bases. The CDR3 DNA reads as TGTGCCAGCAGTACGCCGGGGTACGAGCAGTACTTC. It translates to CASSTPGYEQYF.

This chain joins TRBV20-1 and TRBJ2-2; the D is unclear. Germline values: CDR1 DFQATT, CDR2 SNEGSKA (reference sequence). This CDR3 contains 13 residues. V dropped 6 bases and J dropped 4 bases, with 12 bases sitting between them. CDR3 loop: CSAWVPGTGELFF. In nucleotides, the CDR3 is TGCAGTGCCTGGGTCCCCGGCACCGGGGAGCTGTTTTTT.

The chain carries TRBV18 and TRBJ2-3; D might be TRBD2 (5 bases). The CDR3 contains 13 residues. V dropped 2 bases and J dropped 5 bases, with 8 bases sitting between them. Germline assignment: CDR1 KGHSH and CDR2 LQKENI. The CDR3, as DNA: TGTGCCAGCTCACCAAATCGGGAAGATACGCAGTATTTT. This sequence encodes CASSPNREDTQYF.

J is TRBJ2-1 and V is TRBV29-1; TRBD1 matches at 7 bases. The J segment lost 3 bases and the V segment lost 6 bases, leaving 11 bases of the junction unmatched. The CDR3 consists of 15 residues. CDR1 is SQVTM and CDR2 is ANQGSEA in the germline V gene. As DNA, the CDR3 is TGCAGCGTAGCAGGGGGAAGGAATGGCTACAATGAGCAGTTCTTC. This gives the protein CSVAGGRNGYNEQFF.

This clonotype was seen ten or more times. As DNA, the CDR3 is TGTGCCAGCAGCTTCCTACCGGGACTAGCGGGAGAGACCCAGTACTTC. Its protein product is CASSFLPGLAGETQYF. The chain links TRBV7-2 to TRBJ2-5; 12 bases agree with TRBD2. The ends lost 3 bases at V and 4 bases at J; junction bases unmatched: 6. The length of the CDR3 is 16 residues. Germline CDR1 is SGHTA and CDR2 is FQGNSA.

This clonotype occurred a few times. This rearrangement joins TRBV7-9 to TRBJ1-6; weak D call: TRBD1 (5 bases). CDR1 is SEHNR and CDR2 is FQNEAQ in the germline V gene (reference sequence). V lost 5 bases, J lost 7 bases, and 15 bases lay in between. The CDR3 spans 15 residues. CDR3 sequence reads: CASSPPGDSNSPLHF. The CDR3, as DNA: TGTGCCAGCAGCCCCCCCGGGGACTCGAATTCACCCCTCCACTTT.

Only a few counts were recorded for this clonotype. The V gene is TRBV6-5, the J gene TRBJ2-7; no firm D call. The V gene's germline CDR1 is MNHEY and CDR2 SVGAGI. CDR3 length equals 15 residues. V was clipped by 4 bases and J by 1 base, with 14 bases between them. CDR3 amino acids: CASSSEMGTSYEQYF. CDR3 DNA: TGTGCCAGCAGTTCCGAAATGGGAACATCCTACGAGCAGTACTTC.

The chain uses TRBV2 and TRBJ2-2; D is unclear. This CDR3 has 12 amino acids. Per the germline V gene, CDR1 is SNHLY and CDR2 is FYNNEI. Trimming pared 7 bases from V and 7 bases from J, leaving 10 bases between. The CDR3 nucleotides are TGTGCCAGCACGGGCCTGCTCGGGGAGCTGTTTTTT. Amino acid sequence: CASTGLLGELFF.

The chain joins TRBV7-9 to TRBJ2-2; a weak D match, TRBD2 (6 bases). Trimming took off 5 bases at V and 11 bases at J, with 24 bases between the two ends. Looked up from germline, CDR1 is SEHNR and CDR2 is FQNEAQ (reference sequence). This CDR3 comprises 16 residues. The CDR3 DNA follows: TGTGCCAGCAGCCCTAGCGAGGTTTTGGAAGATAGAGAGCTGTTTTTT. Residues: CASSPSEVLEDRELFF.